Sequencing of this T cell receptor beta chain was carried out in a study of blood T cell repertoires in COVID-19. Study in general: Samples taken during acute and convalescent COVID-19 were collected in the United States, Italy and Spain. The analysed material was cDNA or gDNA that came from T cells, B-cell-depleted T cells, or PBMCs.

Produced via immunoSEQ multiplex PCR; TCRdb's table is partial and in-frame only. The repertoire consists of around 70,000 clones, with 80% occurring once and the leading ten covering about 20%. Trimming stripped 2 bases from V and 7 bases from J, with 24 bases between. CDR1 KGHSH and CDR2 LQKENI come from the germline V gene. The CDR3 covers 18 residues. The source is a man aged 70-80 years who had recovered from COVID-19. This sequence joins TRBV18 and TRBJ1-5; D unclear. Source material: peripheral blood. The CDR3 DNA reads TGTGCCAGCTCACCATCGGGCCTTATCGTCCGGGAATCCCAGCCCCAGCATTTT. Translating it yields CASSPSGLIVRESQPQHF. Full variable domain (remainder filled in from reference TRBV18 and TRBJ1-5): NAGVMQNPRHLVRRRGQEARLRCSPMKGHSHVYWYRQLPEEGLKFMVYLQKENIIDESGMPKERFSAEFPKEGPSILRIQQVVRGDSAAYFCASSPSGLIVRESQPQHFGDGTRLSIL.